This is a list of T cell receptor beta chains from one sample in a study of regulatory dendritic cells for organ transplantation. The table came from immunoSEQ multiplex PCR; TCRdb's copy has only in-frame clones and leaves some out. The sample consists of approximately 28,000 clones, about four fifths of them appearing once. Sequencing was done on a sample of naive CD8+ T cells from blood. The receptors shown here come from a human donor in good health. Both conserved end residues are part of each CDR3. The D gene is left open where the match is weak. Clone size appears in some rows only: once, few, many, or a class for an expanded clone.

abundance: NA
d_gene: TRBD1
v_gene: TRBV12-5
j_gene: TRBJ1-4
CDR3aa: CASGSYIPGQGDEKLFF
CDR3nt: TGTGCTAGTGGTTCCTACATACCGGGACAGGGGGATGAAAAACTGTTTTTT

abundance: NA
d_gene: TRBD1
v_gene: TRBV14
j_gene: TRBJ1-2
CDR3aa: CASSQDFGQGANYGYTF
CDR3nt: TGTGCCAGCAGCCAAGATTTCGGACAGGGGGCCAACTATGGCTACACCTTC

abundance: NA
d_gene: NA
v_gene: TRBV7-8
j_gene: TRBJ2-5
CDR3aa: CASSLATVGAQETQYF
CDR3nt: TGTGCCAGCAGCTTAGCTACAGTTGGGGCCCAAGAGACCCAGTACTTC

abundance: NA
d_gene: TRBD1
v_gene: TRBV29-1
j_gene: TRBJ1-1
CDR3aa: CSAWGDSLPEAFF
CDR3nt: TGCAGCGCCTGGGGGGACAGTTTACCTGAAGCTTTCTTT

abundance: NA
d_gene: NA
v_gene: TRBV5-5
j_gene: TRBJ1-3
CDR3aa: CASSSTGPGNTIYF
CDR3nt: TGTGCCAGCAGCTCGACAGGACCTGGAAACACCATATATTTT

abundance: NA
d_gene: NA
v_gene: TRBV7-9
j_gene: TRBJ2-7
CDR3aa: CASGRTGIEQYF
CDR3nt: TGTGCCAGCGGGCGGACGGGGATCGAGCAGTACTTC

abundance: NA
d_gene: TRBD1
v_gene: TRBV19
j_gene: TRBJ1-1
CDR3aa: CASSSQGVNSEAFF
CDR3nt: TGTGCCAGTAGTTCACAGGGGGTGAACTCTGAAGCTTTCTTT

abundance: NA
d_gene: TRBD1
v_gene: TRBV5-1
j_gene: TRBJ1-1
CDR3aa: CASSLDTGGQTEAFF
CDR3nt: TGCGCCAGCAGCTTGGATACAGGGGGGCAGACTGAAGCTTTCTTT

abundance: once
d_gene: NA
v_gene: TRBV7-2
j_gene: TRBJ2-7
CDR3aa: CASSQLIGGYEQYF
CDR3nt: TGTGCCAGCAGCCAACTCATAGGGGGCTACGAGCAGTACTTC

abundance: NA
d_gene: TRBD2
v_gene: TRBV4-3
j_gene: TRBJ2-1
CDR3aa: CASSQGSGEWNNEQFF
CDR3nt: TGCGCCAGCAGCCAGGGCAGCGGGGAATGGAACAATGAGCAGTTCTTC

abundance: NA
d_gene: TRBD2
v_gene: TRBV6-5
j_gene: TRBJ2-1
CDR3aa: CASRRAGPPSDEQFF
CDR3nt: TGTGCCAGCAGAAGAGCGGGGCCTCCGTCGGATGAGCAGTTCTTC

abundance: NA
d_gene: NA
v_gene: TRBV7-9
j_gene: TRBJ2-2
CDR3aa: CASSSSNTGELFF
CDR3nt: TGTGCCAGCAGCTCTTCGAACACCGGGGAGCTGTTTTTT

abundance: NA
d_gene: TRBD1
v_gene: TRBV19
j_gene: TRBJ2-3
CDR3aa: CASSEGAGFPDTQYF
CDR3nt: TGTGCCAGTAGTGAGGGGGCAGGGTTCCCAGATACGCAGTATTTT

abundance: few
d_gene: NA
v_gene: TRBV29-1
j_gene: TRBJ2-2
CDR3aa: CSVNPLNGELFF
CDR3nt: TGCAGCGTTAACCCGCTAAACGGGGAGCTGTTTTTT

abundance: NA
d_gene: NA
v_gene: TRBV10-3
j_gene: TRBJ1-1
CDR3aa: CAISESAATEAFF
CDR3nt: TGTGCCATCAGTGAGTCGGCGGCCACTGAAGCTTTCTTT

abundance: few
d_gene: NA
v_gene: TRBV7-9
j_gene: TRBJ1-6
CDR3aa: CASRPGVTEAPLHF
CDR3nt: TGTGCCAGCAGACCAGGGGTTACAGAAGCACCCCTCCACTTT

abundance: NA
d_gene: NA
v_gene: TRBV4-3
j_gene: TRBJ2-5
CDR3aa: CASSQGGIGQETQYF
CDR3nt: TGCGCCAGCAGCCAAGGAGGGATTGGTCAAGAGACCCAGTACTTC

abundance: NA
d_gene: TRBD1
v_gene: TRBV27
j_gene: TRBJ1-1
CDR3aa: CASRQGVEAFF
CDR3nt: TGTGCCAGCAGGCAGGGGGTCGAAGCTTTCTTT

abundance: NA
d_gene: TRBD1
v_gene: TRBV19
j_gene: TRBJ1-5
CDR3aa: CASSIQGVSNQPQHF
CDR3nt: TGTGCCAGTAGTATTCAGGGGGTGAGCAATCAGCCCCAGCATTTT

abundance: NA
d_gene: NA
v_gene: TRBV5-6
j_gene: TRBJ1-2
CDR3aa: CASSLAGYGYTF
CDR3nt: TGTGCCAGCAGCTTGGCCGGGTATGGCTACACCTTC

abundance: NA
d_gene: TRBD2
v_gene: TRBV11-2
j_gene: TRBJ2-1
CDR3aa: CASSTGLAYEQFF
CDR3nt: TGTGCCAGCAGCACGGGACTAGCGTACGAGCAGTTCTTC

abundance: NA
d_gene: NA
v_gene: TRBV6-5
j_gene: TRBJ1-5
CDR3aa: CASSYSRGSQPQHF
CDR3nt: TGTGCCAGCAGTTATAGCAGGGGTAGTCAGCCCCAGCATTTT

abundance: NA
d_gene: NA
v_gene: TRBV9
j_gene: TRBJ1-3
CDR3aa: CASSQENSGNTIYF
CDR3nt: TGTGCCAGCAGCCAGGAAAACTCTGGAAACACCATATATTTT

abundance: NA
d_gene: NA
v_gene: TRBV4-3
j_gene: TRBJ2-7
CDR3aa: CASSQGAGAYEQYF
CDR3nt: TGCGCCAGCAGCCAAGGGGCGGGGGCTTACGAGCAGTACTTC

abundance: NA
d_gene: NA
v_gene: TRBV4-1
j_gene: TRBJ1-2
CDR3aa: CASSPRTGGYTF
CDR3nt: TGCGCCAGCAGCCCCCGAACGGGTGGCTACACCTTC

abundance: NA
d_gene: NA
v_gene: TRBV6-5
j_gene: TRBJ1-1
CDR3aa: CASRWRRADTEAFF
CDR3nt: TGTGCCAGCAGGTGGAGGAGGGCGGACACTGAAGCTTTCTTT

abundance: NA
d_gene: NA
v_gene: TRBV19
j_gene: TRBJ1-5
CDR3aa: CASSIERNRAGNQPQHF
CDR3nt: TGTGCCAGTAGTATAGAGCGGAACAGGGCAGGGAATCAGCCCCAGCATTTT

abundance: NA
d_gene: NA
v_gene: TRBV4-3
j_gene: TRBJ1-1
CDR3aa: CASSQEPKLKSLAGNTEAFF
CDR3nt: TGCGCCAGCAGCCAAGAGCCCAAGCTGAAGTCATTGGCAGGGAACACTGAAGCTTTCTTT

abundance: NA
d_gene: TRBD1
v_gene: TRBV9
j_gene: TRBJ1-3
CDR3aa: CASSFSGTGSPTIYF
CDR3nt: TGTGCCAGCAGCTTTTCCGGGACAGGGTCGCCCACCATATATTTT

abundance: NA
d_gene: NA
v_gene: TRBV12-5
j_gene: TRBJ2-2
CDR3aa: CASGLVQGVTGELFF
CDR3nt: TGTGCTAGTGGTTTGGTACAAGGGGTTACCGGGGAGCTGTTTTTT

abundance: once
d_gene: TRBD1
v_gene: TRBV11-2
j_gene: TRBJ2-7
CDR3aa: CASSFGTGNEQYF
CDR3nt: TGTGCCAGCAGTTTCGGGACAGGGAACGAGCAGTACTTC

abundance: NA
d_gene: NA
v_gene: TRBV6-1
j_gene: TRBJ2-1
CDR3aa: CASRANNEQFF
CDR3nt: TGTGCCAGCAGAGCCAACAATGAGCAGTTCTTC

abundance: NA
d_gene: NA
v_gene: TRBV4-3
j_gene: TRBJ1-3
CDR3aa: CASSQDKGLLAGNTIYF
CDR3nt: TGCGCCAGCAGCCAAGATAAGGGGCTGCTTGCTGGAAACACCATATATTTT

abundance: NA
d_gene: NA
v_gene: TRBV11-2
j_gene: TRBJ1-5
CDR3aa: CASSLGAVSNQPQHF
CDR3nt: TGTGCCAGCAGCTTAGGTGCAGTTAGCAATCAGCCCCAGCATTTT